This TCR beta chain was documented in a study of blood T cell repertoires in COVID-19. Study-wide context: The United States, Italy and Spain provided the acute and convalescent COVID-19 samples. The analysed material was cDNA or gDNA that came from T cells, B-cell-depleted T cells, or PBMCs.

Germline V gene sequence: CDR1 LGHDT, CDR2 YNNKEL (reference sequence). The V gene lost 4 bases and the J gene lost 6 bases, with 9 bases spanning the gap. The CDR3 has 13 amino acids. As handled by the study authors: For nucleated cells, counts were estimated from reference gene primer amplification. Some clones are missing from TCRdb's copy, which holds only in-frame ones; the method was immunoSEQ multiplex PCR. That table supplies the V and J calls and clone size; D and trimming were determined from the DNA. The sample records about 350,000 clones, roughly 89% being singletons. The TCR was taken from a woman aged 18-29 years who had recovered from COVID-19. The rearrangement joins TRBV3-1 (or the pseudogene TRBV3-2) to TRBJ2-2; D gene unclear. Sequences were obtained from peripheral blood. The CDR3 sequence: CASSRSNAGELFF. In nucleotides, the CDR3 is TGTGCCAGCAGCCGATCTAATGCCGGGGAGCTGTTTTTT.